Included here is one T cell receptor (beta chain) sequence, with context. Its antigen is still unknown. Profiling relied on immunoSEQ multiplex PCR, and the TCRdb table lists in-frame clones only, not all of them. The table lists around 77,000 clones, roughly 88% of them singletons. The record originates from a study of T cell responses to AZD1222 COVID-19 vaccine. On the study more broadly: Second-dose groups at about 4 or about 12 weeks were pooled. Regarding the study as a whole: Spike-specific TCR repertoires showed rising breadth and depth after two AZD1222 doses. Vaccine-related CD4 TCRs covered spike, predominating at 160-218 and 743-854. Clonal diversity may have been underestimated, and the donors were mostly white British, with more females than males.

This CDR3 spans 15 amino acids. Trimming removed 4 bases at V and 1 base at J, with 13 bases between. The germline V gene has CDR1 SGHDN and CDR2 FVKESK. The V gene is TRBV14, the J gene TRBJ2-5; either TRBD1 or TRBD2 may fit D (5 bases each). This material consisted of peripheral blood, taken on day 0 of AZD1222 vaccination. The sequence was obtained from an adult in good health. CDR3 DNA: TGTGCCAGCAGCCCCCCGCCGGGGCGCCAAGAGACCCAGTACTTC. This sequence encodes CASSPPPGRQETQYF.